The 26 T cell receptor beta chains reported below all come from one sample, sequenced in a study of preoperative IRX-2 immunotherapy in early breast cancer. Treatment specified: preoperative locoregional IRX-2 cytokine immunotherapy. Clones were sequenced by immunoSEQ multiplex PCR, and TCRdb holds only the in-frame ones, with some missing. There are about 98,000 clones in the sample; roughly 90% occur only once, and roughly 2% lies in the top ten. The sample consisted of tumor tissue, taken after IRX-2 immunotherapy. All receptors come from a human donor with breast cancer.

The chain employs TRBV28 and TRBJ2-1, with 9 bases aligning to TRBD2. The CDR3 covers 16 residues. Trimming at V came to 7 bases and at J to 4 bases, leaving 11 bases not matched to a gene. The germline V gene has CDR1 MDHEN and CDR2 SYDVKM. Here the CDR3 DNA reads TGTGCCAGCACCGAAGGCAGCGGGAGGTTTTACAATGAGCAGTTCTTC. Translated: CASTEGSGRFYNEQFF.

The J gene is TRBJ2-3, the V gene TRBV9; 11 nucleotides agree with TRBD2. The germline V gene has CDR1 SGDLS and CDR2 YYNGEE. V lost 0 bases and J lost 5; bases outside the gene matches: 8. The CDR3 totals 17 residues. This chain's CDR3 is CASSVVGSGGAGDTQYF. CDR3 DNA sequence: TGTGCCAGCAGCGTAGTGGGTAGCGGGGGGGCAGGAGATACGCAGTATTTT.

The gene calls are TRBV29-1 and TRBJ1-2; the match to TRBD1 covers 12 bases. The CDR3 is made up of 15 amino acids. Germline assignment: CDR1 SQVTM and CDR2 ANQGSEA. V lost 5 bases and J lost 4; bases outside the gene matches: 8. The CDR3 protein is CSVTGQGAFSYGYTF. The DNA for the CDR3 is TGCAGCGTTACGGGACAGGGGGCTTTTAGCTATGGCTACACCTTC.

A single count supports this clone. The DNA of the CDR3 is TGTGCCAGTAGTATGGGCCCTCGGGGGGCAAGCACAGATACGCAGTATTTT. Translation gives CASSMGPRGASTDTQYF. The chain uses TRBV19 and TRBJ2-3; D perhaps matches TRBD2 (7 bases). The V gene lost 3 bases and the J gene lost 0 bases, with 16 bases spanning the gap. CDR3 length: 17 amino acids. Per the germline V gene, CDR1 is LNHDA and CDR2 is SQIVND (reference sequence).

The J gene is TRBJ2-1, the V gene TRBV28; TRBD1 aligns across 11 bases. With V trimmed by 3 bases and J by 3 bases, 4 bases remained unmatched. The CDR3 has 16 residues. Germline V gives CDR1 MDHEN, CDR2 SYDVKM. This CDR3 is CASSFYGTGGYNEQFF. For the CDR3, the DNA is TGTGCCAGCAGTTTTTATGGGACAGGGGGCTACAATGAGCAGTTCTTC.

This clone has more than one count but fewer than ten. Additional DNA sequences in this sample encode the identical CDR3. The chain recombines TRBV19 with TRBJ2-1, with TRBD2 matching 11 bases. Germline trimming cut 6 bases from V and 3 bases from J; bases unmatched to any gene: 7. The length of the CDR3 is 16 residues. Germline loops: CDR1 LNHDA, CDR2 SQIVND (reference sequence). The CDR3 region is CASSPRGLADYNEQFF. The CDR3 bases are TGTGCCAGTAGCCCCCGGGGACTAGCGGACTACAATGAGCAGTTCTTC.

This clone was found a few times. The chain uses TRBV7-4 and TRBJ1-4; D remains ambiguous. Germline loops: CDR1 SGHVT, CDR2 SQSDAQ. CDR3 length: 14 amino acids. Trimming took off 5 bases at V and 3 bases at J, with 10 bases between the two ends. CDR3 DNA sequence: TGTGCCAGCAGCCGCGTGTGGTCTAATGAAAAACTGTTTTTT. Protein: CASSRVWSNEKLFF.

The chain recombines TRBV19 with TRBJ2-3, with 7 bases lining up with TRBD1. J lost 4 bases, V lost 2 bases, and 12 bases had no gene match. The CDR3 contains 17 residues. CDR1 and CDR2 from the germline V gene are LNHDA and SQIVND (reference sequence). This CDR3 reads CASSIRITGVSPDTQYF. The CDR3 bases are TGTGCCAGTAGTATACGGATTACAGGGGTCAGCCCAGATACGCAGTATTTT.

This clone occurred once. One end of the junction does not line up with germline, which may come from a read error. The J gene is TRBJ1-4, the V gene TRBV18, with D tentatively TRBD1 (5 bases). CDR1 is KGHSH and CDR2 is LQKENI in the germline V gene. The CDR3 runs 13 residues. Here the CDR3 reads CVSSPRTPGELFF. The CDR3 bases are TGTGTCAGCTCACCGCGGACACCTGGGGAACTGTTTTTT.

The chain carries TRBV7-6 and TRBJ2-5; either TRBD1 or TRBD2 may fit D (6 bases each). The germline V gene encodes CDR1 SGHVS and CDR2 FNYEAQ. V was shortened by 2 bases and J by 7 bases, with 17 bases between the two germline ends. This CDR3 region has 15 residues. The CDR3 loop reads CASSLFRSGGGTQYF. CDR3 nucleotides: TGTGCCAGCAGCTTATTCCGGAGTGGAGGGGGGACCCAGTACTTC.

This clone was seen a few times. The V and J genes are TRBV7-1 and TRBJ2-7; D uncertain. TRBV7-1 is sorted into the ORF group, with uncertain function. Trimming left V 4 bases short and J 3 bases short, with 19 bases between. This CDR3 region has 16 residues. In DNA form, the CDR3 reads TGTGCCAGCAGCTTGTTCTCGAAGGGCCTGGTCTACGAGCAGTACTTC. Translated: CASSLFSKGLVYEQYF.

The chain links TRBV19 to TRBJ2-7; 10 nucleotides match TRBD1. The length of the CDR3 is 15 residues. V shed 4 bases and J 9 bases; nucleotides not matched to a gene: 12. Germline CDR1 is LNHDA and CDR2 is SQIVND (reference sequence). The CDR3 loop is CASSNPGQGTRRQYF. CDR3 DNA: TGTGCCAGTAGTAACCCGGGACAGGGGACGCGACGGCAGTACTTC.

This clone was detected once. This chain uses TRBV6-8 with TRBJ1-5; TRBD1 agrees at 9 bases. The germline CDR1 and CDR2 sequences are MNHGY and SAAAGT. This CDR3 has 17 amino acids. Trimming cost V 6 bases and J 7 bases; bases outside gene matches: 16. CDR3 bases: TGTGCCAGCAGCAAATTTTTAACCGGGACAGGGTACCAGCCCCAGCATTTT. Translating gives CASSKFLTGTGYQPQHF.

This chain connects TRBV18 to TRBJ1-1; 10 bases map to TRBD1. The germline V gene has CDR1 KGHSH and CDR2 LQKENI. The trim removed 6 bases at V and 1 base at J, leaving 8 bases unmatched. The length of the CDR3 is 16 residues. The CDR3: CASSPTRTGGNTEAFF. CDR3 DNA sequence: TGTGCCAGCTCCCCGACTCGGACAGGGGGGAACACTGAAGCTTTCTTT. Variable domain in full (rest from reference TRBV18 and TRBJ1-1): NAGVMQNPRHLVRRRGQEARLRCSPMKGHSHVYWYRQLPEEGLKFMVYLQKENIIDESGMPKERFSAEFPKEGPSILRIQQVVRGDSAAYFCASSPTRTGGNTEAFFGQGTRLTVV.

The CDR3 nucleotides read TGCAGCATTTCCGGTACAGTCTATGGCTACACCTTC. Protein product: CSISGTVYGYTF. J is TRBJ1-2 and V is TRBV29-1; the D is unclear. The CDR3 loop spans 12 amino acids. Trimming shortened V by 8 bases and J by 4 bases, and 14 bases separated the two germline ends. CDR1 and CDR2 from the germline V gene are SQVTM and ANQGSEA.

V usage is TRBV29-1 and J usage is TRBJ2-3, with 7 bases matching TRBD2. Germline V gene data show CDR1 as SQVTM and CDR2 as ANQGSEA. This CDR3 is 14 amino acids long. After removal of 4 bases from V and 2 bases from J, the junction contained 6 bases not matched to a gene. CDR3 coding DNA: TGCAGCGTTGGAGCGGGGATTTTCACAGATACGCAGTATTTT. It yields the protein CSVGAGIFTDTQYF.

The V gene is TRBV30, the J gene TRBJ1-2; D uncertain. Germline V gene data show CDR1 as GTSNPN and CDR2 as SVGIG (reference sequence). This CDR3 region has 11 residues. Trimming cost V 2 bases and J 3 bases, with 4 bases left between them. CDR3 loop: CAWSSDYGYTF. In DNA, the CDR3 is TGTGCCTGGAGTTCGGACTATGGCTACACCTTC.

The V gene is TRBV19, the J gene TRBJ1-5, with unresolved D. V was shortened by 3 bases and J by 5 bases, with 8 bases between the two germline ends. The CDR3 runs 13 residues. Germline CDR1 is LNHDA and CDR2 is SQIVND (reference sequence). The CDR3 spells CASSIQADQPQHF. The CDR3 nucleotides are TGTGCCAGTAGTATCCAAGCAGATCAGCCCCAGCATTTT.

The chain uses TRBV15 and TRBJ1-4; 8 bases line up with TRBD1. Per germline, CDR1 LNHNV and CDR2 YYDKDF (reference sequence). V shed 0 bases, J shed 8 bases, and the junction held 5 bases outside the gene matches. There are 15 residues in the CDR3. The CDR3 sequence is CATSRDLQGEEKLFF. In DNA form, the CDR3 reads TGTGCCACCAGCAGAGATCTACAGGGGGAGGAAAAACTGTTTTTT.

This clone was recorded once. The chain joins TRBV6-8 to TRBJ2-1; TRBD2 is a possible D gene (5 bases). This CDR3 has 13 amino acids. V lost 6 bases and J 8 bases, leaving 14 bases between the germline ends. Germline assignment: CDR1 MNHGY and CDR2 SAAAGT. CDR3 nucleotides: TGTGCCAGCAGGTTCGGAGGCATCCATGAGCAGTTCTTC. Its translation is CASRFGGIHEQFF.

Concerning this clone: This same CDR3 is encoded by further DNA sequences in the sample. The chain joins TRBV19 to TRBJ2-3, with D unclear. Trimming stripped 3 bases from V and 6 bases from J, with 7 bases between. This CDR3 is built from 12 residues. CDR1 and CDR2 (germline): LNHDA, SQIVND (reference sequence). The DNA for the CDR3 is TGTGCCAGTAGTATCTCTGGGGATACGCAGTATTTT. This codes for CASSISGDTQYF.

In DNA, the CDR3 is TGTGCCAGCAGTTTATCCGGGGACACTGAAGCTTTCTTT. Translated: CASSLSGDTEAFF. The chain is built from TRBV6-8 and TRBJ1-1; D is undetermined. Germline CDR1 MNHGY, CDR2 SAAAGT. V was shortened by 4 bases and J by 3 bases, with 9 bases between the two germline ends. The CDR3 loop spans 13 amino acids.

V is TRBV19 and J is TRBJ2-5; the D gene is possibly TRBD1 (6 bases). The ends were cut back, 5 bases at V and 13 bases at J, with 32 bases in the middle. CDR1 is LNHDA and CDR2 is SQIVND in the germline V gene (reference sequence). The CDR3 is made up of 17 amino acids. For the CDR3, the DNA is TGTGCCAGTAGTTACAAAATTATTTCCGGGACAAACCCCGAGTTGTACTTC. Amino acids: CASSYKIISGTNPELYF.

The CDR3 DNA is TGTGCCAGCAGCCAAGCAGTCGGCAGGGGGCCAACAGATACGCAGTATTTT. This gives the protein CASSQAVGRGPTDTQYF. This chain links TRBV14 with TRBJ2-3; 8 bases are shared with TRBD1. The germline V gene has CDR1 SGHDN and CDR2 FVKESK. With V trimmed by 1 base and J by 3 bases, 9 bases remained unmatched. The CDR3 extends over 17 amino acids.

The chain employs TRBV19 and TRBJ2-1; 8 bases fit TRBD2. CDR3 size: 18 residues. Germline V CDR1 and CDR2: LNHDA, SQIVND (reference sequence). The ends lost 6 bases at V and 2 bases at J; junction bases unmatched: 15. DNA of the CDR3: TGTGCCAGTAGGTGCCTGAGCGGGAGTGGCTGCCCCTACAATGAGCAGTTCTTC. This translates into CASRCLSGSGCPYNEQFF.

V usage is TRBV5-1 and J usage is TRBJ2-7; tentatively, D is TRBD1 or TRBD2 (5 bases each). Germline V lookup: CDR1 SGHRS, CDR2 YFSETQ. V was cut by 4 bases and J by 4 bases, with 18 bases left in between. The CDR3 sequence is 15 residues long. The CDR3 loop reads CASSTNFGDLYEQYF. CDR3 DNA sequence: TGCGCCAGCAGCACAAACTTCGGGGACCTTTACGAGCAGTACTTC.